This TCR beta chain was identified in a study of T cells after yellow fever vaccination. By 5'RACE template switching, TCR cDNA was produced, with a universal primer site and UMIs added in the process. Each CDR3 protein gets one entry after TCRdb re-called the 5' RACE reads with MiXCR. The sample has around 590,000 distinct CDR3 sequences; 9% to 15% are singletons. A word on this clonotype: Antigen: not known.

The CDR3 consists of 15 residues. V lost 6 bases, J lost 3 bases, and 15 bases lay in between. General study results and limits: Detected again after the booster were most primary-vaccination clones, at approximately 95% CD4 and nearly 90% CD8.

The sample here was PBMCs, taken on the day of the yellow fever booster vaccination. The genes are TRBV12-3 or TRBV12-4 and TRBJ1-3, with D hard to call. The sequence was obtained from a man aged 25-40 years who received the YFV17D yellow fever vaccine. In DNA form, the CDR3 reads TGTGCCAGCAGCTCGAAGGCGGGCAATGGAAACACCATATATTTT. Translation: CASSSKAGNGNTIYF.